These 26 T cell receptor beta chains were all obtained from the same sample, sequenced in a study of T cells in Graves' hyperthyroidism and ophthalmopathy. The source material, RNA transcripts, was used to amplify TCR beta CDR3 regions. The HTBI set primed first-round TCR CDR3 RT-PCR. TCRdb re-analysed the multiplex PCR reads in MiXCR, keeping a single row per CDR3 protein. This table has around 700,000 distinct CDR3 sequences, 35% appearing once. Material for sequencing was blood. These receptors came from a middle-aged woman with Graves' hyperthyroidism.

There are many counts of this clonotype. The chain carries TRBV10-1 and TRBJ1-1; D unclear. V gave up 2 bases and J gave up 4 bases, with 8 bases separating them. CDR3 size: 13 residues. CDR1 and CDR2 from the germline V gene are WNHNN and SYGVQD (reference sequence). CDR3 protein: CASSERESTEAFF. The CDR3 nucleotides are TGCGCCAGCAGTGAGAGGGAGAGCACTGAAGCTTTCTTT.

The rearrangement joins TRBV19 to TRBJ2-7; D possibly corresponds to TRBD2 (6 bases). This CDR3 is built from 17 residues. Germline loops: CDR1 LNHDA, CDR2 SQIVND (reference sequence). The ends were cut back, 7 bases at V and 3 bases at J, with 25 bases in the middle. The CDR3 DNA is TGTGCCAGTACTCCTGCGAGGGGCGGACTATCTGGCTACGAGCAGTACTTC. Residues: CASTPARGGLSGYEQYF.

The V and J genes are TRBV7-2 and TRBJ1-2; 9 nucleotides agree with TRBD1. From germline, CDR1 is SGHTA and CDR2 FQGNSA. The CDR3 covers 19 residues. V trimming: 2 bases; J trimming: 6 bases; junction bases outside the gene matches: 19. The DNA of the CDR3 is TGTGCCAGCAGCTTACCCCCCCTTTTTGGACAGGGGAGTAAGGATGGCTACACCTTC. This sequence encodes CASSLPPLFGQGSKDGYTF.

To note about this clonotype: This may be a read error, as it is one base from a much larger clone. The V call is TRBV20-1, the J call TRBJ1-2; D call uncertain. The CDR3 sequence is 13 residues long. Germline loops: CDR1 DFQATT, CDR2 SNEGSKA (reference sequence). Trimming removed 6 bases at V and 3 bases at J, with 14 bases between. As DNA, the CDR3 is TGCAGTGCGCCCCAGCTGGGCTACTATGGCTACACCTTC. This gives the protein CSAPQLGYYGYTF.

A remark on this clonotype: A read error may produce the germline difference seen at one junction end. J is TRBJ1-1 and V is TRBV10-2; D not resolved. Germline V gene data show CDR1 as WSHSY and CDR2 as SAAADI. CDR3 size: 16 residues. The CDR3 sequence: CASSQDRTHRNTEAFF. DNA for the CDR3: TGTGCCAGCAGCCAAGATCGAACACACCGGAACACTGAAGCTTTCTTT.

This clonotype was counted ten times or more. The J gene is TRBJ2-7, the V gene TRBV12-3 or TRBV12-4; TRBD1 matches at 9 bases. The CDR3 has 14 residues. The J segment lost 3 bases and the V segment lost 6 bases, leaving 6 bases of the junction unmatched. CDR3 sequence reads: CASSLDRGVYEQYF. The CDR3 DNA follows: TGTGCCAGCAGCCTGGACAGGGGAGTCTACGAGCAGTACTTC.

The chain uses TRBV29-1 and TRBJ1-4; D is unresolved. In germline, CDR1 is SQVTM, CDR2 ANQGSEA. Between the trimmed V and J ends, which lost 2 bases and 6 bases, there was a span of 13 bases. This CDR3 contains 14 residues. DNA of the CDR3: TGCAGCGTTGAAAAAGGGTTTGGGGATGAAAAACTGTTTTTT. Its protein product is CSVEKGFGDEKLFF.

The V call is TRBV7-2, the J call TRBJ2-7; 7 nucleotides match TRBD2. CDR1 and CDR2 (germline): SGHTA, FQGNSA. J gave up 0 bases and V 6 bases, and 11 bases lay outside the gene matches. The CDR3 contains 16 residues. The CDR3 region is CASSLFPSGSSYEQYF. The CDR3 DNA is TGTGCCAGCAGTTTATTCCCTAGCGGCAGCTCCTACGAGCAGTACTTC. Filled out from reference TRBV7-2 and TRBJ2-7, the complete variable domain reads GAGVSQSPSNKVTEKGKDVELRCDPISGHTALYWYRQSLGQGLEFLIYFQGNSAPDKSGLPSDRFSAERTGGSVSTLTIQRTQQEDSAVYLCASSLFPSGSSYEQYFGPGTRLTVT.

The chain joins TRBV7-2 to TRBJ2-2; TRBD2 might be the D (7 bases). The CDR3 is made up of 16 amino acids. V lost 6 bases and J 5 bases, leaving 19 bases between the germline ends. The V gene's germline CDR1 is SGHTA and CDR2 FQGNSA. CDR3 protein: CASRLNRGGRTGELFF. The CDR3 coding sequence is TGTGCCAGCAGACTGAATAGGGGGGGGAGAACCGGGGAGCTGTTTTTT.

This clonotype was seen only a few times. This chain connects TRBV4-1 to TRBJ2-7; D gene uncertain. Trimming took off 0 bases at V and 6 bases at J, with 12 bases between the two ends. The CDR3 runs 14 residues. Germline V gene lookup returns CDR1 MGHRA and CDR2 YSYEKL. This CDR3 reads CASSQEAVSSEQYF. The CDR3, as DNA: TGCGCCAGCAGCCAAGAGGCCGTATCAAGCGAGCAGTACTTC.

There are many counts of this clonotype. The chain employs TRBV7-9 and TRBJ1-2; 7 bases agree with TRBD1. Germline trimming cut 5 bases from V and 8 bases from J; bases unmatched to any gene: 8. The CDR3 is 13 residues long. Looked up from germline, CDR1 is SEHNR and CDR2 is FQNEAQ (reference sequence). CDR3 nucleotides: TGTGCCAGCAGCGTCGAGGGGGCGGGAGGCTACACCTTC. Protein sequence: CASSVEGAGGYTF.

This clonotype showed up many times. The rearrangement links TRBV19 to TRBJ1-1, with D unresolved. V lost 6 bases and J 0 bases, leaving 11 bases between the germline ends. CDR3 size: 14 residues. CDR1 and CDR2 from the germline V gene are LNHDA and SQIVND (reference sequence). CDR3 bases: TGTGCCAGTAGAAGTCGGCTCATGAACACTGAAGCTTTCTTT. It specifies CASRSRLMNTEAFF.

This clonotype came up a few times. The chain has TRBV3-1 and TRBJ2-7; tentatively, D is TRBD2 (5 bases). Per germline, CDR1 LGHDT and CDR2 YNNKEL (reference sequence). The CDR3 consists of 15 residues. V was cut by 0 bases and J by 2 bases, with 11 bases left in between. CDR3 amino acids: CASSQEPADPYEQYF. In DNA, the CDR3 is TGTGCCAGCAGCCAAGAACCAGCGGATCCCTACGAGCAGTACTTC.

The chain combines TRBV9 with TRBJ2-7; no clear D gene. The germline gives CDR1 SGDLS, CDR2 YYNGEE. Trimming pared 0 bases from V and 0 bases from J, leaving 10 bases between. The CDR3 has 15 amino acids. CDR3 coding DNA: TGTGCCAGCAGCGTAGATGCAGGAAGCTCCTACGAGCAGTACTTC. This codes for CASSVDAGSSYEQYF.

This clonotype was counted ten times or more. V is TRBV2 and J is TRBJ1-5; weak D call: TRBD1 (5 bases). Germline V gene data show CDR1 as SNHLY and CDR2 as FYNNEI. This CDR3 has 15 amino acids. The V end was cut by 0 bases, the J end by 7 bases, with 13 bases between. CDR3 region: CASSEALPGSQPQHF. The DNA for the CDR3 is TGTGCCAGCAGTGAAGCGCTTCCAGGGTCCCAGCCCCAGCATTTT.

At least ten counts were recorded for this clonotype. The chain joins TRBV13 to TRBJ1-2; a weak D match, TRBD1 (6 bases). Germline CDR1 reads PRHDT; CDR2 reads FYEKMQ (reference sequence). The CDR3 covers 17 residues. V lost 2 bases and J 1 base, leaving 17 bases between the germline ends. The CDR3 spells CASSLPVGQPRNYGYTF. In nucleotides, the CDR3 is TGTGCCAGCAGCTTACCAGTAGGACAGCCACGTAACTATGGCTACACCTTC.

Ten or more counts support this clonotype. The chain joins TRBV7-9 to TRBJ2-6; TRBD2 might be the D (6 bases). The CDR3 runs 15 residues. Per the germline V gene, CDR1 is SEHNR and CDR2 is FQNEAQ (reference sequence). The ends were cut back, 3 bases at V and 4 bases at J, with 10 bases in the middle. The CDR3 bases are TGTGCCAGCAGCTTGGGCGGGATAGGGGCCAACGTCCTGACTTTC. Translated, it gives CASSLGGIGANVLTF.

In its sample, this clonotype was seen many times. Compared with germline, one end of the junction differs, possibly owing to a read error. The rearrangement joins TRBV12-3 or TRBV12-4 to TRBJ2-7; 8 positions match TRBD2. CDR3 length equals 13 residues. Here the CDR3 DNA reads TGTGCCAGCAGTGTAGCGGGACCCTACGAGCAGTACTTC. Translated, it gives CASSVAGPYEQYF.

CDR3 sequence reads: CASSLWQGANQPQHF. The CDR3 DNA follows: TGTGCCAGCAGCTTATGGCAGGGGGCCAATCAGCCCCAGCATTTT. The chain combines TRBV7-2 with TRBJ1-5; TRBD1 matches 8 bases. This CDR3 has 15 residues. V lost 2 bases to trimming and J lost 3 bases; unmatched junction nucleotides: 3. Per germline, CDR1 SGHTA and CDR2 FQGNSA.

This clonotype came up many times. The V gene is TRBV11-2, the J gene TRBJ1-2; D is perhaps TRBD1 (6 bases). CDR3 length: 13 amino acids. V lost 4 bases to trimming and J lost 7 bases, with 13 bases between them. In germline, CDR1 is SGHAT, CDR2 FQNNGV. CDR3 region: CASSSNRDFGYTF. The CDR3 nucleotides are TGTGCCAGCAGCTCAAACAGGGATTTTGGCTACACCTTC.

The chain has TRBV10-3 and TRBJ2-2; D call uncertain. In germline, CDR1 is ENHRY, CDR2 SYGVKD. This CDR3 is built from 16 residues. V was clipped by 0 bases and J by 7 bases, with 15 bases between them. The CDR3 nucleotides read TGTGCCATCAGTGAGTCTATGGCCGATTGGGACGGGGAGCTGTTTTTT. As protein: CAISESMADWDGELFF.

V usage is TRBV5-1 and J usage is TRBJ1-3, with D hard to call. Trimming left V 6 bases short and J 2 bases short, with 15 bases between. Germline V gene sequence: CDR1 SGHRS, CDR2 YFSETQ. The CDR3 extends over 15 amino acids. CDR3: CASTQMWGAGNTIYF. CDR3 nucleotide sequence: TGCGCCAGCACCCAGATGTGGGGAGCTGGAAACACCATATATTTT.

The chain has TRBV11-1 and TRBJ1-2, with 8 bases matching TRBD1. Germline V gene lookup returns CDR1 SGHAT and CDR2 FQDESV (reference sequence). The CDR3 is made up of 14 amino acids. Unmatched junction bases numbered 8, after V lost 7 bases and J lost 4 bases. CDR3: CASNSQGATYGYTF. In DNA form, the CDR3 reads TGTGCCAGCAACTCTCAGGGGGCGACCTATGGCTACACCTTC.

The V and J genes are TRBV19 and TRBJ2-7, with 8 bases lining up with TRBD2. Trimming removed 4 bases from V and 7 bases from J; junction bases left unmatched: 12. Germline V gene data show CDR1 as LNHDA and CDR2 as SQIVND (reference sequence). The CDR3 consists of 15 residues. The CDR3 nucleotides are TGTGCCAGTAGTACTCGTTGGGCGGGAGGCAATGAGCAGTACTTC. It specifies CASSTRWAGGNEQYF.

This clonotype was observed many times. The rearrangement uses TRBV9 and TRBJ1-5, with D perhaps TRBD1 (5 bases). The V gene lost 2 bases and the J gene lost 0 bases, with 6 bases spanning the gap. Germline CDR1 reads SGDLS; CDR2 reads YYNGEE. There are 14 residues in the CDR3. The CDR3 DNA follows: TGTGCCAGCAGCGTCGGGGGTAGCAATCAGCCCCAGCATTTT. Protein: CASSVGGSNQPQHF.

This clonotype was detected only a few times. Given a much more abundant clone one base away, this may be a read error. The chain joins TRBV11-2 to TRBJ1-2; no reliable D call. The V gene's germline CDR1 is SGHAT and CDR2 FQNNGV. The CDR3 has 11 amino acids. CDR3 in DNA: TGTGCCAGCAGTGACAACTATGACTACACCTTC. Protein product: CASSDNYDYTF.